This is a list of T cell receptor beta chains from one sample in a study of beta chain features in type 1 diabetes. The assay was immunoSEQ multiplex PCR, and TCRdb's table has in-frame clones only and misses some. The sample has some 660,000 clones, over 12% seen once. The specimen sequenced was naive CD4+ T cells from blood. All receptors come from a man aged 18 to 35 with type 1 diabetes. CDR3s include the opening cysteine and the closing phenylalanine or tryptophan. Each record gives: D gene, clone size, J gene, V gene, CDR3 DNA, CDR3 protein. A D gene is named only where the DNA matches it firmly. Rows give clone size only sometimes, using once, few, many, or a class for an expanded clone.

d_gene: .
abundance: few
j_gene: TRBJ2-3
v_gene: TRBV7-6
CDR3nt: TGTGCCAGCAGCTCTCAGCTTACAGATACGCAGTATTTT
CDR3aa: CASSSQLTDTQYF

d_gene: .
abundance: few
j_gene: TRBJ2-3
v_gene: TRBV15
CDR3nt: TGTGCCACCAGCAGGAATTCCGGGACCCTAAGAGGCGGTACGCAGTATTTT
CDR3aa: CATSRNSGTLRGGTQYF

d_gene: .
abundance: .
j_gene: TRBJ1-4
v_gene: TRBV11-2
CDR3nt: TGTGCCAGCAGCTCCGACAGAAGTTATGAAAAACTGTTTTTT
CDR3aa: CASSSDRSYEKLFF

d_gene: .
abundance: .
j_gene: TRBJ2-5
v_gene: TRBV18
CDR3nt: TGTGCCAGCTCACAGGGAGAGACCCAGTACTTC
CDR3aa: CASSQGETQYF

d_gene: .
abundance: .
j_gene: TRBJ2-7
v_gene: TRBV5-1
CDR3nt: TGCGCCAGCAGAACTACAGGGGACTGGGACGAGCAGTACTTC
CDR3aa: CASRTTGDWDEQYF

d_gene: .
abundance: few
j_gene: TRBJ2-7
v_gene: TRBV29-1
CDR3nt: TGCAGCGGTGAGACAGGAACCTACGAGCAGTACTTC
CDR3aa: CSGETGTYEQYF

d_gene: TRBD1
abundance: .
j_gene: TRBJ2-7
v_gene: TRBV19
CDR3nt: TGTGCCAGTAGTAAAAGACAGGGGTTCACCTACGAGCAGTACTTC
CDR3aa: CASSKRQGFTYEQYF

d_gene: .
abundance: few
j_gene: TRBJ2-5
v_gene: TRBV5-6
CDR3nt: TGTGCCAGCAGCTTGGCACTCACCATGGGAGAGACCCAGTACTTC
CDR3aa: CASSLALTMGETQYF

d_gene: .
abundance: few
j_gene: TRBJ2-3
v_gene: TRBV7-9
CDR3nt: TGTGCCAGCCAAGGGACAGATACGCAGTATTTT
CDR3aa: CASQGTDTQYF

d_gene: .
abundance: few
j_gene: TRBJ1-3
v_gene: TRBV30
CDR3nt: TGTGCCTGGAGTCCTCGGGGAGTTGGAGGAAACACCATATATTTT
CDR3aa: CAWSPRGVGGNTIYF

d_gene: .
abundance: .
j_gene: TRBJ1-2
v_gene: TRBV11-2
CDR3nt: TGTGCCAGCAGCTTAGATAGGGGATTGGAGGGCTACACCTTC
CDR3aa: CASSLDRGLEGYTF

d_gene: TRBD1
abundance: few
j_gene: TRBJ1-2
v_gene: TRBV2
CDR3nt: TGTGCCAGCAGATCTACAGGGGGAAACTATGGCTACACCTTC
CDR3aa: CASRSTGGNYGYTF

d_gene: .
abundance: .
j_gene: TRBJ2-1
v_gene: TRBV30
CDR3nt: TGTGCCTGGAGTTTAGGGTGGGGTGGTGAGCAGTTCTTC
CDR3aa: CAWSLGWGGEQFF

d_gene: TRBD2
abundance: .
j_gene: TRBJ2-7
v_gene: TRBV11-2
CDR3nt: TGTGCCAGCGGGAGGGCCGAGCAGTACTTC
CDR3aa: CASGRAEQYF

d_gene: .
abundance: .
j_gene: TRBJ1-1
v_gene: TRBV30
CDR3nt: TGTGCCTGGAGCCTCGTGAGTGGGACTGAAGCTTTCTTT
CDR3aa: CAWSLVSGTEAFF

d_gene: .
abundance: few
j_gene: TRBJ2-2
v_gene: TRBV15
CDR3nt: TGTGCCACCAGCCCCCGACATGCGAACACCGGGGAGCTGTTTTTT
CDR3aa: CATSPRHANTGELFF

d_gene: TRBD1
abundance: few
j_gene: TRBJ1-5
v_gene: TRBV7-2
CDR3nt: TGTGCCAGCAGCCCCCTTACAGGGGAAGGTCAGCCCCAGCATTTT
CDR3aa: CASSPLTGEGQPQHF

d_gene: .
abundance: few
j_gene: TRBJ2-3
v_gene: TRBV7-2
CDR3nt: TGTGCCAGCAGCTTAGGCTTCAGGGAAGATACGCAGTATTTT
CDR3aa: CASSLGFREDTQYF

d_gene: TRBD2
abundance: few
j_gene: TRBJ2-7
v_gene: TRBV11-2
CDR3nt: TGTGCCAGCAGCCATTACAACTCCGGGGGGTACGAGCAGTACTTC
CDR3aa: CASSHYNSGGYEQYF

d_gene: TRBD1
abundance: .
j_gene: TRBJ1-2
v_gene: TRBV9
CDR3nt: TGTGCCAGCAGCGGGCCGACAGGGCTAGGAGGCTACACCTTC
CDR3aa: CASSGPTGLGGYTF

d_gene: .
abundance: once
j_gene: TRBJ1-1
v_gene: TRBV6-5
CDR3nt: TGTGCCAGCAGTTACATCGGTGAAGCTTTCTTT
CDR3aa: CASSYIGEAFF

d_gene: TRBD2
abundance: few
j_gene: TRBJ2-1
v_gene: TRBV9
CDR3nt: TGTGCCAGCAGCGTAGCTCCCCTTAGCGGGGGGGCCTTAAACAATGAGCAGTTCTTC
CDR3aa: CASSVAPLSGGALNNEQFF

d_gene: TRBD1
abundance: .
j_gene: TRBJ2-2
v_gene: TRBV7-9
CDR3nt: TGTGCCAGCAGCCGACAGGGTGGCGGGGAGCTGTTTTTT
CDR3aa: CASSRQGGGELFF

d_gene: .
abundance: few
j_gene: TRBJ1-5
v_gene: TRBV7-6
CDR3nt: TGTGCCAGCAGCCCCATGGACAGTCAGCCCCAGCATTTT
CDR3aa: CASSPMDSQPQHF

d_gene: .
abundance: .
j_gene: TRBJ1-5
v_gene: TRBV30
CDR3nt: TGTGCCTGGAGTCGGAGGGGGGGTGCTCAGCCCCAGCATTTT
CDR3aa: CAWSRRGGAQPQHF

d_gene: .
abundance: .
j_gene: TRBJ1-2
v_gene: TRBV5-6
CDR3nt: TGTGCCAGCAGCTACGGACGGCCTGTTGCCAATGGCTACACCTTC
CDR3aa: CASSYGRPVANGYTF

d_gene: TRBD1
abundance: few
j_gene: TRBJ2-5
v_gene: TRBV28
CDR3nt: TGTGCCAGCAGCCCGCTAAGAGGGACAGGGCGGGGGACCCAGTACTTC
CDR3aa: CASSPLRGTGRGTQYF

d_gene: TRBD1
abundance: .
j_gene: TRBJ2-2
v_gene: TRBV6-6
CDR3nt: TGTGCCAGCAGTTCCTTAGACAGGGGGTACACCGGGGAGCTGTTTTTT
CDR3aa: CASSSLDRGYTGELFF

d_gene: .
abundance: few
j_gene: TRBJ2-7
v_gene: TRBV9
CDR3nt: TGTGCCAGCAGCGCCCGTGGGACACAGTACGAGCAGTACTTC
CDR3aa: CASSARGTQYEQYF

d_gene: TRBD2
abundance: few
j_gene: TRBJ2-5
v_gene: TRBV7-2
CDR3nt: TGTGCCAGTGGAGCGGGAGGGTTCGAGACCCAGTACTTC
CDR3aa: CASGAGGFETQYF

d_gene: TRBD2
abundance: few
j_gene: TRBJ2-2
v_gene: TRBV5-4
CDR3nt: TGTGCCAGCAGCTCCTCTAGCGGGAGTCGGTCCGGGGAGCTGTTTTTT
CDR3aa: CASSSSSGSRSGELFF

d_gene: TRBD1
abundance: .
j_gene: TRBJ2-2
v_gene: TRBV15
CDR3nt: TGTGCCACCGAGACAGGGAGGAACACCGGGGAGCTGTTTTTT
CDR3aa: CATETGRNTGELFF

d_gene: TRBD1
abundance: .
j_gene: TRBJ1-2
v_gene: TRBV7-9
CDR3nt: TGTGCCAGCAGCTTCCAGGGGGCGCAAGGCTACACCTTC
CDR3aa: CASSFQGAQGYTF

d_gene: TRBD1
abundance: .
j_gene: TRBJ1-2
v_gene: TRBV2
CDR3nt: TGTGCCAGCTCCGAAGGGGGACAGGGTGGCTATGGCTACACCTTC
CDR3aa: CASSEGGQGGYGYTF

d_gene: .
abundance: few
j_gene: TRBJ2-3
v_gene: TRBV10-3
CDR3nt: TGTGCCATCGAGGACTCATCTAGCACAGATACGCAGTATTTT
CDR3aa: CAIEDSSSTDTQYF

d_gene: .
abundance: .
j_gene: TRBJ2-5
v_gene: TRBV7-3
CDR3nt: TGTGCCAGCAGCGTAAGCTCAAGGGAGACCCAGTACTTC
CDR3aa: CASSVSSRETQYF